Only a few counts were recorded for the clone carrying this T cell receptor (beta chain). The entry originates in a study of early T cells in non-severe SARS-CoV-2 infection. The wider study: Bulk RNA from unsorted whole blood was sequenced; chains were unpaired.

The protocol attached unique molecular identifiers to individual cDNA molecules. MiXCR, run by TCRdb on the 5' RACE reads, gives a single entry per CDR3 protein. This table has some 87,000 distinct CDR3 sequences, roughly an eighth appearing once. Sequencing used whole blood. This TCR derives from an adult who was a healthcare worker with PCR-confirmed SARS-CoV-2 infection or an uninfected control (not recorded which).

The CDR3 coding sequence is TGTGCCAGCAGCCCAACGGGGGGGCAGAATTCACCCCTCCACTTT. It codes for CASSPTGGQNSPLHF. The V and J genes are TRBV7-9 and TRBJ1-6; a weak D match, TRBD1 (6 bases). The CDR3 runs 15 residues. Between the trimmed V and J ends, which lost 5 bases and 7 bases, there was a span of 15 bases. The germline V gene has CDR1 SEHNR and CDR2 FQNEAQ (reference sequence).